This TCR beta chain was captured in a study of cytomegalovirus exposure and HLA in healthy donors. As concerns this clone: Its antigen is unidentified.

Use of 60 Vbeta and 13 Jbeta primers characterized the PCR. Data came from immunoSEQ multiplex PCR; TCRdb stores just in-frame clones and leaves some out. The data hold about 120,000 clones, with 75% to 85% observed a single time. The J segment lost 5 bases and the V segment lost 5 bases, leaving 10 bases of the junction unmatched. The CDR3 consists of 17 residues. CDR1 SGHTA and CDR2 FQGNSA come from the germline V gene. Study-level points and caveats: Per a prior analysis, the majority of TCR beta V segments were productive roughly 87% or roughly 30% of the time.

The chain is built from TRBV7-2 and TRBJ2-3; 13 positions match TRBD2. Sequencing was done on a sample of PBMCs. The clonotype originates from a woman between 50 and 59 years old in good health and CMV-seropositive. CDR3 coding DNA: TGTGCCAGCAGCCCGACTAGCGGGGGGCCCCGGGTAGATACGCAGTATTTT. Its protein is CASSPTSGGPRVDTQYF.